These T cell receptor beta chains were read from a single sample in a study of CD8 T cells in Susac syndrome. TCRdb reanalysed the immunoSEQ multiplex PCR reads using MiXCR and keeps one entry per CDR3 protein. Here the sample spans 230,000 or so distinct CDR3 sequences, nearly 97% being singletons. The material sequenced was CD4+ T cells from PBMCs. These TCRs come from a human donor with multiple sclerosis. Each CDR3 is given with its conserved first and last residue. Fields, in order: V gene, J gene, D gene, clone size, CDR3 DNA, CDR3 protein. The D gene is left open where the match is weak. The size entry is marked missing in some rows and otherwise reads once, few, many or a size class.

>TRBV5-1|TRBJ2-1|TRBD1|-
TGCGCCACCGCGACAGGGGCGTACTCCAATGAGCAGTTCTTC
CATATGAYSNEQFF
>TRBV11-2|TRBJ1-5|-|-
TGTGCCAGCAGCTTAGGGCAGGGGAAGGATCAGCCCCAGCATTTT
CASSLGQGKDQPQHF
>TRBV5-1|TRBJ2-5|-|-
TGCGCCAGCAGCTTCAGTATCCAAGAGACCCAGTACTTC
CASSFSIQETQYF
>TRBV29-1|TRBJ1-2|TRBD1|-
TGCAGCGGTCGAATACCCGGGACAGCCTATGGCTACACCTTC
CSGRIPGTAYGYTF
>TRBV30|TRBJ2-1|-|-
TGTGCCTGGGCGGGACGGAACAATGAGCAGTTCTTC
CAWAGRNNEQFF
>TRBV25-1|TRBJ2-4|-|-
TGTGCCAGCAGTGAATCCCAAGCCAAAAACATTCAGTACTTC
CASSESQAKNIQYF
>TRBV3-1|TRBJ1-6|-|-
TGTGCCAGCAGCCAAGTTCGGAATTCACCCCTCCACTTT
CASSQVRNSPLHF
>TRBV3-1|TRBJ1-4|-|-
TGTGCCAGCAGCCAAGGTGGAAAACTGTTTTTT
CASSQGGKLFF
>TRBV11-2|TRBJ2-6|-|-
TGTGCCACGGCTTTTTCTGGGGCCAACGTCCTGACTTTC
CATAFSGANVLTF
>TRBV21-1|TRBJ1-4|-|once
TGTGCCAGCAGCAAAGAGGACAGGGCGGGGGAAAAACTGTTTTTT
CASSKEDRAGEKLFF
>TRBV7-3|TRBJ2-3|TRBD1|-
TGTGCCAGCAGCTTAACGTCGGGCAGGGGGAAGATAGCTTCGACGCAGTATTTT
CASSLTSGRGKIASTQYF
>TRBV30|TRBJ1-2|TRBD1|-
TGTGCCTGGAGTGGGCGACAGGGGTATGGCTACACCTTC
CAWSGRQGYGYTF
>TRBV7-3|TRBJ1-1|-|-
TGTGCCAGCAGCTTCGCGGCCGTGAACACTGAAGCTTTCTTT
CASSFAAVNTEAFF
>TRBV12-3/TRBV12-4|TRBJ2-1|-|once
TGTGCCAGCAAAATCCGGGACTTACCCAATGAGCAGTTCTTC
CASKIRDLPNEQFF
>TRBV4-2|TRBJ2-2|-|-
TGTGCCAGCAGCCAAGAAAGACTCGTAGGGGAGCTGTTTTTT
CASSQERLVGELFF
>TRBV3-1|TRBJ1-2|-|-
TGTGCCAGCAGCCAATTCTTATATGGCTACACCTTC
CASSQFLYGYTF
>TRBV5-1|TRBJ2-2|TRBD2|-
TGCGCCAGCAGCCCGACTAGCGGGAGATCCGGGGAGCTGTTTTTT
CASSPTSGRSGELFF
>TRBV9|TRBJ1-1|TRBD1|once
TGTGCCAGCAGCGTCCGGGACAGGGAGTCTGAAGCTTTCTTT
CASSVRDRESEAFF
>TRBV7-9|TRBJ2-3|TRBD1|-
TGTGCCAGCAGCTTAGGGGACAGGGGTGTAAGCACAGATACGCAGTATTTT
CASSLGDRGVSTDTQYF
>TRBV3-1|TRBJ2-3|-|-
TGTGCCAGCAGCCAAGCAAGCCCGACAGGCGCAGATACGCAGTATTTT
CASSQASPTGADTQYF
>TRBV3-1|TRBJ2-7|-|-
TGTGCCAGCAGCCAAGGTAGGCGGAGACAGGTCGCCTACGAGCAGTACTTC
CASSQGRRRQVAYEQYF
>TRBV29-1|TRBJ2-5|-|-
TGCAGCGTTGATGGAGTCGCGGGGCAAGAGACCCAGTACTTC
CSVDGVAGQETQYF
>TRBV5-1|TRBJ2-7|-|-
TGCGCCAGCAGCTTCGGAGGGACGGGAGTTACCTACGAGCAGTACTTC
CASSFGGTGVTYEQYF
>TRBV13|TRBJ1-6|-|-
TGTGCCAGCAGCATCGGGCTGATGGGGGAAAATTCACCCCTCCACTTT
CASSIGLMGENSPLHF
>TRBV19|TRBJ2-1|-|once
TGTGCCAGTAGCCACCGCGGAGGGGATATTGGTGAGCAGTTCTTC
CASSHRGGDIGEQFF
>TRBV20-1|TRBJ2-6|-|-
TGCAGTGCTAGAGATTTGAGGGGTGGGGCCAACGTCCTGACTTTC
CSARDLRGGANVLTF
>TRBV3-1|TRBJ2-1|-|-
TGTGCCAGCAGCCGAGGCACTTCCAGCTCCTACAATGAGCAGTTCTTC
CASSRGTSSSYNEQFF
>TRBV12-3/TRBV12-4|TRBJ1-5|-|-
TGTGCCAGCAGCTATGGGGGGAGCAATCAGCCCCAGCATTTT
CASSYGGSNQPQHF